This T cell receptor beta chain originates from a study of blood T cell repertoires in COVID-19. The CDR3 is made up of 15 amino acids. Germline CDR1 and CDR2: SGHRS and YFSETQ. V lost 0 bases to trimming and J lost 3 bases, with 7 bases between them. Method: immunoSEQ multiplex PCR; TCRdb's copy keeps in-frame clones and lacks some. The repertoire holds 120,000 to 150,000 clones, with roughly 85% as singletons. The chain couples TRBV5-1 to TRBJ1-6; D is uncertain. The clonotype comes from a man in his fifties or sixties with acute or convalescent COVID-19. Sequenced material: peripheral blood. The DNA of the CDR3 is TGCGCCAGCAGCTTGGTTGGAGGCTATAATTCACCCCTCCACTTT. Amino acid sequence: CASSLVGGYNSPLHF.